This TCR beta chain is drawn from a study of regulatory T cells in long-lasting Graves disease. General observations from the study: Limited sample numbers may have lowered accuracy. Public clonotype sharing was higher in persistent than newly diagnosed patients.

This clonotype occurred many times. Its specificity is not known. Building of the TCR beta libraries involved iRepertoire HTBI primers and Arm-PCR of CDR3 regions. TCRdb re-called the multiplex PCR reads through MiXCR, storing one row per CDR3 protein. The sample has a few hundred thousand distinct CDR3 sequences, about 18% seen once. As to time point: newly diagnosed GD, antithyroid drugs for less than 3 months. PBMC-extracted RNA yielded the TCR library. The CDR3 is made up of 13 amino acids. Trimming pared 0 bases from V and 4 bases from J, leaving 8 bases between. The germline V gene has CDR1 SGHRS and CDR2 YFSETQ. Another study also made use of these data, one on T cells in Graves' hyperthyroidism and ophthalmopathy. That work states: TCR CDR3 regions were first amplified by RT-PCR with HTBI primers.

The receptor's source is a woman between 25 and 40 years old with Graves disease. V is TRBV5-1 and J is TRBJ2-7; D gene ambiguous. The sample consisted of peripheral blood mononuclear cells (PBMCs), taken at new diagnosis, from a patient treated with antithyroid drugs. The CDR3 spells CASSLATEYEQYF. The CDR3 DNA reads TGCGCCAGCAGCTTGGCGACCGAGTACGAGCAGTACTTC.